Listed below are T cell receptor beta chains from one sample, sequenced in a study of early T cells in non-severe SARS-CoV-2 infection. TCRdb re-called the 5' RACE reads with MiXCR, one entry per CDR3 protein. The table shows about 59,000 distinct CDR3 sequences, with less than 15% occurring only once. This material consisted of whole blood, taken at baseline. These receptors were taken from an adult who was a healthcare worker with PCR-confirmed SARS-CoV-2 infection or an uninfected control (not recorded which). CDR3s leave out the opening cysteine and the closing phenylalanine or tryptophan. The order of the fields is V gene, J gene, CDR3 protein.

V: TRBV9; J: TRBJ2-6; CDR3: ASSVEPVRANVLT
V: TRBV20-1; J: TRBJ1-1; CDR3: SARVGGALTEAF
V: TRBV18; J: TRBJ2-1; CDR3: ASSARQNSYNEQF
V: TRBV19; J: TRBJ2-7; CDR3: ASSISPSEQY
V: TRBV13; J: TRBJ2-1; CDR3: ASSLATGGPYNEQF
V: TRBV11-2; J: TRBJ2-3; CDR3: ASSLGPSTDTQY
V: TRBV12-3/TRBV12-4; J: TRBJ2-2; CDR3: ASILWGGQNTGELF
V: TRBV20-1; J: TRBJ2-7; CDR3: SASASGGGEQY
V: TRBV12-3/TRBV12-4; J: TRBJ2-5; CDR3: ATKGGTVETQY
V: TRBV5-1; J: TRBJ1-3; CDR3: ASTLDGTGVSSGNTIY
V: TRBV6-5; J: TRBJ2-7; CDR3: ASRRDRGYEQY
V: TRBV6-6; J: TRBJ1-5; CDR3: ASSTQGASNQPQH
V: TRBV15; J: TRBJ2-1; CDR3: ATSRNTGPYNEQF
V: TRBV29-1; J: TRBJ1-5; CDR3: SVEVFGLSNQPQH
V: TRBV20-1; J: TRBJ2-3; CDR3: SARGTGRAGQGTDTQY
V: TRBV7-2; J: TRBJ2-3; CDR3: ASSLTSGPSKASTDTQY
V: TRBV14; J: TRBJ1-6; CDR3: ASSQETSESPLH
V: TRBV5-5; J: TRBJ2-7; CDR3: ASSWDRDTNYEQY
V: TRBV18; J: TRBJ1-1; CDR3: ASSPTWGPNTEAF
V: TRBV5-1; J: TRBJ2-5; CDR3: ASSLIPSGRAGETQY
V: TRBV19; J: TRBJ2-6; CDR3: ASTPPRKLPGANVLT
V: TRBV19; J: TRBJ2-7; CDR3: AIGPASGSPHEQY
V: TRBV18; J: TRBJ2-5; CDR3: ASSIGQGRLETQY
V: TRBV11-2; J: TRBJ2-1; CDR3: ASSLGANEQF
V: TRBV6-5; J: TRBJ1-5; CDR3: ASSYGAGNQPQH
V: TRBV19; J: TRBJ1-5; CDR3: ASSLQGSGQPQH
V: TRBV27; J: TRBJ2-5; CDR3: ASSRQGQETQY
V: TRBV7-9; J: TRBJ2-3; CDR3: ASSLPSAEDTQY
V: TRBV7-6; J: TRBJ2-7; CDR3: ASSLAFSSYEQY
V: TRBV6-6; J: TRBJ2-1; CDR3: ASSHSLAGSSYNEQF
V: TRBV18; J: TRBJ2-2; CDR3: ASSPWKGNTGELF
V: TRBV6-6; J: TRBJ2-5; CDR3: ASSGPGEETQY
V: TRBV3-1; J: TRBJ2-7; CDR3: ASSPRVAYEQY
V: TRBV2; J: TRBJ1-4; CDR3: ASSTNRGRNEKLF
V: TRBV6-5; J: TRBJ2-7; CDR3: ASSPGFNPYEQY
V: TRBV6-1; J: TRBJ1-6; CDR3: ASSSTKGSLGSPLH
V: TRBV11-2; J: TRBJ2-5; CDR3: ASRGSAVETQY
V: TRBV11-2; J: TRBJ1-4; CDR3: ASSLDLTNEKLF
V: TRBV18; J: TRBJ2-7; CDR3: ASSPPTSVGQY